This entry lists 2 T cell receptor beta chains sequenced from one sample in a study of CD4 and CD8 cells across lung adenocarcinoma regions (dated by TCRdb to about 2018). Libraries were constructed by PCR. This sample was sequenced with a HiSeq X Ten. TCRdb handled the public reads itself, with Q25 trimming in fastp and clone calling in MiXCR, and kept productive beta chains. Rows with a matching CDR3 protein are joined into one entry that keeps the most common DNA and genes. The sample table lists about 20,000 distinct CDR3 sequences, roughly half of them with a count of one. Clones ranked in the top ten supply 24% of the sample. Specimen: CD8+ T cells from the center of a lung tumor. The sample's cell subset or site label, in plain terms: tumor center region. Receptor source: a female donor with lung adenocarcinoma. The CD4 and CD8 labels of this study may be unreliable.

The chain couples TRBV3-1 to TRBJ1-2; 9 positions agree with TRBD1. There are 16 residues in the CDR3. Losses at the gene ends were 4 bases for V and 8 bases for J; bases not matched to a gene: 14. CDR1 and CDR2 from the germline V gene are LGHDT and YNNKEL (reference sequence). The CDR3 nucleotides are TGTGCCAGCAGCCCTCCGGGACAGGGTGTCTTATCCGGCTACACCTTC. It is translated as CASSPPGQGVLSGYTF.

V usage is TRBV10-2 and J usage is TRBJ2-5; TRBD2 agrees at 7 bases. There are 15 residues in the CDR3. V dropped 5 bases and J dropped 3; count of bases not matched to a gene: 9. From germline, CDR1 is WSHSY and CDR2 SAAADI. CDR3 sequence: CASSPGPGREETQYF. The DNA for the CDR3 is TGCGCCAGCAGTCCGGGACCTGGGAGGGAAGAGACCCAGTACTTC.